The clone carrying this T cell receptor beta chain was found a few times. The target antigen is unknown. V lost 4 bases and J lost 3; bases outside the gene matches: 6. Germline CDR1 reads MNHNY; CDR2 reads SVGAGI (reference sequence). The CDR3 length is 14 residues. The data were obtained in a study of T-cell memory formation after mild COVID-19. One entry per CDR3 protein results from TCRdb running MiXCR on the 5' RACE reads. The repertoire has 120,000 to 150,000 distinct CDR3 sequences, approximately 5.7% of them found once; the top ten carry 2% to 2.5%. General study findings and limits: Day 15 to 85 contracting clones showed balanced CD4/CD8; day 15 to 37 expanders favored CD4+.

The source material was PBMCs or a T cell subset sorted from them (not recorded which). The receptor was derived from an adult woman who had mild COVID-19 (a few samples of this study predate the infection). Cell type and time point are not known. J is TRBJ2-7 and V is TRBV6-6; 7 bases line up with TRBD1. CDR3 nucleotides: TGTGCCAGCAGTTTGATGGGACAGATCTACGAGCAGTACTTC. The encoded protein is CASSLMGQIYEQYF.